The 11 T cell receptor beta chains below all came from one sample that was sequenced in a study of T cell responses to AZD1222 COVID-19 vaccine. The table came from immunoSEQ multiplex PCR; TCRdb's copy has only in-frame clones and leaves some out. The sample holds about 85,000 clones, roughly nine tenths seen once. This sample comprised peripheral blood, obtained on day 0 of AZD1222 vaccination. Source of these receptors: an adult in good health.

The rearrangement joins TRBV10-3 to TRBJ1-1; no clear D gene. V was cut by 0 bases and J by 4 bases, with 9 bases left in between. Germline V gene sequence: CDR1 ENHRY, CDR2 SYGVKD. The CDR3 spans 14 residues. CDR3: CAISESMRITEAFF. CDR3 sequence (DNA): TGTGCCATCAGTGAGTCGATGCGTATCACTGAAGCTTTCTTT.

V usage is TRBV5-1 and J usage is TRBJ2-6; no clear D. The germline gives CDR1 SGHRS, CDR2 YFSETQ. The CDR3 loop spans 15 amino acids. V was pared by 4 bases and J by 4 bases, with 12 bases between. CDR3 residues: CASSIGQAGANVLTF. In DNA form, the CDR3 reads TGCGCCAGCAGCATCGGGCAGGCGGGGGCCAACGTCCTGACTTTC.

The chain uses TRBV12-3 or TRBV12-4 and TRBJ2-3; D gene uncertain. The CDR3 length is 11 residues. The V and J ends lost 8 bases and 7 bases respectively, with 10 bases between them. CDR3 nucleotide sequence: TGTGCCAGCTTCCAGGCTCATACGCAGTATTTT. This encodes CASFQAHTQYF.

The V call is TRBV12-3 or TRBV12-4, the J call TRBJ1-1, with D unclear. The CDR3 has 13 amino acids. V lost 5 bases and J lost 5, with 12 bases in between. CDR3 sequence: CASSAQRRTEAFF. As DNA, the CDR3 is TGTGCCAGCAGTGCCCAGAGGAGGACTGAAGCTTTCTTT.

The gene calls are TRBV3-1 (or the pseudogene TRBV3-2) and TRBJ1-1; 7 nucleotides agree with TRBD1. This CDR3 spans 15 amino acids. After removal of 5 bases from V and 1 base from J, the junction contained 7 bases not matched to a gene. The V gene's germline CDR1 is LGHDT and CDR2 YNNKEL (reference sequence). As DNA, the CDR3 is TGTGCCAGCAGCAGCCGGGACAGCTCGAACACTGAAGCTTTCTTT. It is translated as CASSSRDSSNTEAFF.

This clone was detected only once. CDR3 protein: CASSQGTRGGQDEQFF. CDR3 bases: TGTGCCAGCAGCCAAGGCACCCGGGGGGGGCAGGATGAGCAGTTCTTC. V and J are TRBV14 and TRBJ2-1, with 8 bases identical to TRBD2. Germline V gene sequence: CDR1 SGHDN, CDR2 FVKESK. The CDR3 has 16 residues. Trimming removed 1 base from V and 8 bases from J; junction bases left unmatched: 10.

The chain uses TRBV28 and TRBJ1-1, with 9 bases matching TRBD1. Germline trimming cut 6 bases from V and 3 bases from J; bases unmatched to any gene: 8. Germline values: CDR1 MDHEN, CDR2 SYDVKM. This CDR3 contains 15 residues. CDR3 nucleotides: TGTGCCAGCAGGCGCCGGGACAGGGCGCACACTGAAGCTTTCTTT. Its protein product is CASRRRDRAHTEAFF. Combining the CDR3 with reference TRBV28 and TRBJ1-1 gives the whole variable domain DVKVTQSSRYLVKRTGEKVFLECVQDMDHENMFWYRQDPGLGLRLIYFSYDVKMKEKGDIPEGYSVSREKKERFSLILESASTNQTSMYLCASRRRDRAHTEAFFGQGTRLTVV.

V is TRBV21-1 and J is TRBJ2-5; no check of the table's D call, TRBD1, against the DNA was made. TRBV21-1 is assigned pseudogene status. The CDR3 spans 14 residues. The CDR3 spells CASSTRDREETQYF. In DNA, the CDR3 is TGTGCCAGCAGCACTAGGGACAGAGAAGAGACCCAGTACTTC.

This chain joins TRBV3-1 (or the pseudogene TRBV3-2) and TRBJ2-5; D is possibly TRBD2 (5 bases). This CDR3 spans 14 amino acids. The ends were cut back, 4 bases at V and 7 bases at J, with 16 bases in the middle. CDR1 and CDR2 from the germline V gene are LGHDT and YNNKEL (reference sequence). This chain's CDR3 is CASSLKGSLGTQYF. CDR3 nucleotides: TGTGCCAGCAGCCTCAAAGGGAGTCTAGGGACCCAGTACTTC.

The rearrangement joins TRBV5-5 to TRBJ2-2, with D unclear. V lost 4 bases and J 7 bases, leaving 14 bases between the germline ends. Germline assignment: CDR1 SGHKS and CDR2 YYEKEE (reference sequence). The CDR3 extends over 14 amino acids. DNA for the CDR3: TGTGCCAGCAGCCGCAGCTTATCGGGCGGGGAGCTGTTTTTT. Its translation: CASSRSLSGGELFF. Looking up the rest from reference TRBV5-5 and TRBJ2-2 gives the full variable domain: DAGVTQSPTHLIKTRGQQVTLRCSPISGHKSVSWYQQVLGQGPQFIFQYYEKEERGRGNFPDRFSARQFPNYSSELNVNALLLGDSALYLCASSRSLSGGELFFGEGSRLTVL.

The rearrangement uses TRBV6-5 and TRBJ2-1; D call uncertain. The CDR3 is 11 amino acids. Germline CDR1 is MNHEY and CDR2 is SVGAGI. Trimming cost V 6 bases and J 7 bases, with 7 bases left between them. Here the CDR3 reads CASSGLNEQFF. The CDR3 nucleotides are TGTGCCAGCAGCGGTTTGAATGAGCAGTTCTTC.